These T cell receptor beta chains were read from a single sample in a study of OX40 agonist ivuxolimab in advanced cancers. TCRdb keeps only in-frame clones here, not all; method: immunoSEQ multiplex PCR. Of more than 40,000 clones in the sample, around 77% were seen once. Sample: CD4+ or CD8+ T cells sorted from blood, taken in a trial of the OX40 agonist ivuxolimab. Source of these receptors: an adult with an advanced solid tumor such as melanoma, head and neck, liver or kidney cancer. CDR3s include the opening cysteine and the closing phenylalanine or tryptophan. D genes are given only for firm matches. Clone size, where shown, is once, few, many, or a class for clones that have expanded.

clone_size: -; d_call: -; j_call: TRBJ2-5; v_call: TRBV5-1; cdr3_aa: CASSPGGYQETQYF; cdr3_nt: TGCGCCAGCAGTCCCGGCGGGTACCAAGAGACCCAGTACTTC
clone_size: -; d_call: -; j_call: TRBJ1-1; v_call: TRBV4-1; cdr3_aa: CASSSQGVGNTEAFF; cdr3_nt: TGCGCCAGCAGCTCTCAAGGCGTAGGAAACACTGAAGCTTTCTTT
clone_size: -; d_call: TRBD2; j_call: TRBJ2-2; v_call: TRBV9; cdr3_aa: CASSVLAGGIFTGELFF; cdr3_nt: TGTGCCAGCAGCGTATTAGCGGGAGGGATTTTCACCGGGGAGCTGTTTTTT
clone_size: -; d_call: -; j_call: TRBJ1-1; v_call: TRBV28; cdr3_aa: CASSHREAFF; cdr3_nt: TGTGCCAGCAGCCACCGTGAAGCTTTCTTT
clone_size: -; d_call: TRBD1; j_call: TRBJ2-6; v_call: TRBV19; cdr3_aa: CASSTYDRGQGANVLTF; cdr3_nt: TGTGCCAGTAGTACCTACGACAGGGGGCAAGGGGCCAACGTCCTGACTTTC
clone_size: once; d_call: -; j_call: TRBJ2-3; v_call: TRBV11-2; cdr3_aa: CASSLDLRGRRSTDTQYF; cdr3_nt: TGTGCCAGCAGCTTAGATCTTAGGGGACGCCGTAGCACAGATACGCAGTATTTT
clone_size: -; d_call: TRBD1; j_call: TRBJ2-5; v_call: TRBV7-9; cdr3_aa: CASSLGDRGHQETQYF; cdr3_nt: TGTGCCAGCAGCTTAGGAGACAGGGGCCACCAAGAGACCCAGTACTTC
clone_size: few; d_call: -; j_call: TRBJ1-4; v_call: TRBV19; cdr3_aa: CATKGQINEKLFF; cdr3_nt: TGTGCCACAAAGGGGCAGATTAATGAAAAACTGTTTTTT
clone_size: -; d_call: TRBD2; j_call: TRBJ2-1; v_call: TRBV11-3; cdr3_aa: CASSLGRPGLPNNEQFF; cdr3_nt: TGTGCCAGCAGCTTAGGCCGCCCGGGACTACCGAACAATGAGCAGTTCTTC
clone_size: many; d_call: -; j_call: TRBJ2-5; v_call: TRBV29-1; cdr3_aa: CSVKTQTQYF; cdr3_nt: TGCAGCGTAAAAACACAGACCCAGTACTTC
clone_size: -; d_call: -; j_call: TRBJ1-6; v_call: TRBV19; cdr3_aa: CASSESGPSPLHF; cdr3_nt: TGTGCCAGCTCCGAATCAGGGCCATCACCCCTCCACTTT
clone_size: -; d_call: TRBD2; j_call: TRBJ2-3; v_call: TRBV30; cdr3_aa: CAWSVGAAGGADTQYF; cdr3_nt: TGTGCCTGGAGTGTGGGGGCAGCGGGAGGGGCAGATACGCAGTATTTT
clone_size: -; d_call: -; j_call: TRBJ2-7; v_call: TRBV28; cdr3_aa: CASSLWEGAEQYF; cdr3_nt: TGTGCCAGCAGTTTATGGGAGGGAGCCGAGCAGTACTTC
clone_size: once; d_call: TRBD2; j_call: TRBJ2-1; v_call: TRBV7-9; cdr3_aa: CASSPSGRLDNEQFF; cdr3_nt: TGTGCCAGCAGCCCAAGCGGGAGGCTTGACAATGAGCAGTTCTTC
clone_size: -; d_call: -; j_call: TRBJ1-1; v_call: TRBV7-8; cdr3_aa: CASSAPGPNTEAFF; cdr3_nt: TGTGCCAGCAGCGCTCCCGGGCCGAACACTGAAGCTTTCTTT
clone_size: once; d_call: -; j_call: TRBJ2-2; v_call: TRBV21-1; cdr3_aa: CASSKVPTGELFF; cdr3_nt: TGTGCCAGCAGCAAAGTTCCTACCGGGGAGCTGTTTTTT
clone_size: -; d_call: -; j_call: TRBJ2-1; v_call: TRBV5-1; cdr3_aa: CASSLGGTASYNEQFF; cdr3_nt: TGCGCCAGCAGCCTAGGGGGGACAGCCTCCTACAATGAGCAGTTCTTC
clone_size: -; d_call: -; j_call: TRBJ1-2; v_call: TRBV2; cdr3_aa: CANSGTDYGYTF; cdr3_nt: TGTGCCAACTCCGGGACGGACTATGGCTACACCTTC